The 26 T cell receptor beta chains below all came from one sample that was sequenced in a study of blood T cell repertoires in COVID-19. Produced via immunoSEQ multiplex PCR; TCRdb's table is partial and in-frame only. The data hold fewer than 350,000 clones, with roughly nine tenths observed a single time. The sample taken for sequencing was peripheral blood. These receptor sequences come from a woman under 40 with COVID-19, enrolled during active disease.

The chain has TRBV3-1 (or the pseudogene TRBV3-2) and TRBJ2-5; 10 bases line up with TRBD1. The CDR3 extends over 16 amino acids. The V and J ends lost 2 bases and 5 bases, in that order; junction bases with no gene match: 8. The germline gives CDR1 LGHDT, CDR2 YNNKEL (reference sequence). The CDR3 nucleotides read TGTGCCAGCAGCCAAACCGACAGGGGGCCCGTGGAGACCCAGTACTTC. This sequence encodes CASSQTDRGPVETQYF.

The V and J genes are TRBV24-1 and TRBJ2-2; 9 bases match TRBD1. Per germline, CDR1 KGHDR and CDR2 SFDVKD. The V gene end was trimmed by 6 bases and the J gene end by 1 base; junction bases not matched to a gene: 2. The CDR3 has 15 amino acids. CDR3: CATSPGQGNTGELFF. The CDR3 DNA follows: TGTGCCACCAGTCCGGGACAGGGGAACACCGGGGAGCTGTTTTTT.

This clone was seen a single time. Different DNA sequences within this sample yield the same CDR3. The rearrangement uses TRBV19 and TRBJ1-1; TRBD1 agrees at 9 bases. Germline values: CDR1 LNHDA, CDR2 SQIVND (reference sequence). The CDR3 loop spans 14 amino acids. V lost 3 bases, J lost 4 bases, and 3 bases stayed unmatched. The CDR3 loop reads CASSIDRGGTEAFF. In DNA, the CDR3 is TGTGCCAGTAGTATTGACAGGGGGGGCACTGAAGCTTTCTTT. The complete variable domain, with remaining parts taken from reference TRBV19 and TRBJ1-1, reads DGGITQSPKYLFRKEGQNVTLSCEQNLNHDAMYWYRQDPGQGLRLIYYSQIVNDFQKGDIAEGYSVSREKKESFPLTVTSAQKNPTAFYLCASSIDRGGTEAFFGQGTRLTVV.

The J gene is TRBJ1-3, the V gene TRBV28, with 7 bases aligning to TRBD1. Losses at the gene ends were 10 bases for V and 6 bases for J; bases not matched to a gene: 12. There are 14 residues in the CDR3. CDR1 MDHEN and CDR2 SYDVKM come from the germline V gene. CDR3 nucleotide sequence: TGTGCCACAGGGACAGCTAGCCTCCTAAACACCATATATTTT. Its protein is CATGTASLLNTIYF. The variable domain in full, with the rest retrieved from reference TRBV28 and TRBJ1-3, is DVKVTQSSRYLVKRTGEKVFLECVQDMDHENMFWYRQDPGLGLRLIYFSYDVKMKEKGDIPEGYSVSREKKERFSLILESASTNQTSMYLCATGTASLLNTIYFGEGSWLTVV.

The gene calls are TRBV6-6 and TRBJ2-2; 7 nucleotides line up with TRBD2. V was clipped by 2 bases and J by 3 bases; unmatched bases: 3. CDR1 is MNHNY, CDR2 SVGAGI, per germline (reference sequence). CDR3 length: 15 amino acids. CDR3 DNA: TGTGCCAGCAGTTACAGTCGGGGGGACACCGGGGAGCTGTTTTTT. As protein: CASSYSRGDTGELFF.

The rearrangement links TRBV12-3 or TRBV12-4 to TRBJ2-7, with D possibly matching TRBD1 (6 bases). V was pared by 7 bases and J by 2 bases, with 12 bases between. This CDR3 has 13 residues. CDR3 DNA sequence: TGTGCCAGCACTAACAGGGAAACCTACGAGCAGTACTTC. Translation: CASTNRETYEQYF.

This chain links TRBV28 with TRBJ2-5; TRBD2 aligns across 7 bases. Germline values: CDR1 MDHEN, CDR2 SYDVKM. Trimming at V came to 3 bases and at J to 7 bases, leaving 5 bases not matched to a gene. This CDR3 has 13 residues. Here the CDR3 DNA reads TGTGCCAGCAGTTTGGGGGGGACTGGGACCCAGTACTTC. This translates into CASSLGGTGTQYF.

The chain recombines TRBV3-1 (or the pseudogene TRBV3-2) with TRBJ2-5; the D gene is possibly TRBD1 (6 bases). V was cut by 6 bases and J by 5 bases, with 16 bases left in between. This CDR3 has 14 amino acids. Germline V gene lookup returns CDR1 LGHDT and CDR2 YNNKEL (reference sequence). DNA of the CDR3: TGTGCCAGCAGGGACGCAGGGGAGAGGGAGACCCAGTACTTC. As protein: CASRDAGERETQYF.

The V and J genes are TRBV5-1 and TRBJ1-4; 9 bases match TRBD1. Unmatched junction bases numbered 1, after V lost 0 bases and J lost 4 bases. CDR3 length: 15 residues. In germline, CDR1 is SGHRS, CDR2 YFSETQ. This CDR3 is CASSLGTGDNEKLFF. DNA for the CDR3: TGCGCCAGCAGCTTGGGGACAGGGGATAATGAAAAACTGTTTTTT.

The chain carries TRBV7-2 and TRBJ1-1; D may be TRBD1 (6 bases). The CDR3 contains 13 residues. Trimming pared 1 base from V and 8 bases from J, leaving 11 bases between. CDR1 and CDR2 from the germline V gene are SGHTA and FQGNSA. The CDR3 protein is CASSLVGGEEAFF. The CDR3 DNA reads as TGTGCCAGCAGCTTAGTAGGGGGTGAGGAAGCTTTCTTT.

V and J are TRBV11-2 and TRBJ2-7; a possible D gene is TRBD1 (5 bases). The CDR3 spans 13 residues. Trimming cost V 5 bases and J 4 bases, with 12 bases left between them. Germline V gene sequence: CDR1 SGHAT, CDR2 FQNNGV. The CDR3: CASSPRQSYEQYF. CDR3 bases: TGTGCCAGCAGCCCCCGACAGTCATACGAGCAGTACTTC.

The chain is built from TRBV2 and TRBJ1-6, with 8 positions matching TRBD1. With V trimmed by 6 bases and J by 7 bases, 5 bases remained unmatched. CDR1 and CDR2 from the germline V gene are SNHLY and FYNNEI. The CDR3 has 14 amino acids. This CDR3 reads CASSIDRGNSPLHF. The CDR3 DNA sequence: TGTGCCAGCAGCATCGACAGGGGAAATTCACCCCTCCACTTT.

V gene TRBV7-6 combines with J gene TRBJ1-2; perhaps TRBD1 as D (6 bases). The CDR3 extends over 15 amino acids. Trimming removed 2 bases from V and 4 bases from J, with 14 bases in between. Germline loops: CDR1 SGHVS, CDR2 FNYEAQ. CDR3 amino acids: CASSLFPDSLYGYTF. For the CDR3, the DNA is TGTGCCAGCAGCTTATTCCCGGACAGCCTCTATGGCTACACCTTC.

Regarding this clone: The same CDR3 can be traced to other DNA sequences in this sample. The V call is TRBV20-1, the J call TRBJ1-1; D is uncertain. The CDR3 is 11 amino acids. The ends were cut back, 5 bases at V and 2 bases at J, with 6 bases in the middle. Germline V gives CDR1 DFQATT, CDR2 SNEGSKA (reference sequence). This CDR3 reads CSAWANTEAFF. The DNA for the CDR3 is TGCAGTGCTTGGGCCAACACTGAAGCTTTCTTT.

This clone came up once. This chain uses TRBV5-1 with TRBJ2-7; 14 nucleotides align to TRBD2. CDR1 and CDR2 (germline): SGHRS, YFSETQ. Trimming cost V 4 bases and J 1 base; bases outside gene matches: 4. This CDR3 comprises 16 residues. The CDR3: CASSKGTSGGSYEQYF. The DNA for the CDR3 is TGCGCCAGCAGCAAAGGGACTAGCGGGGGTTCCTACGAGCAGTACTTC.

The chain joins TRBV5-1 to TRBJ1-3; 7 bases fit TRBD1. The CDR3 contains 17 residues. V shed 0 bases and J 0 bases; nucleotides not matched to a gene: 6. Germline V gene sequence: CDR1 SGHRS, CDR2 YFSETQ. CDR3 sequence (DNA): TGCGCCAGCAGCTTGGGGGGGACAGCCAACTCTGGAAACACCATATATTTT. Its translation is CASSLGGTANSGNTIYF.

This chain uses TRBV27 with TRBJ2-3; 12 nucleotides match TRBD2. The CDR3 runs to 21 residues. The germline V gene has CDR1 MNHEY and CDR2 SMNVEV (reference sequence). With 2 bases clipped from V and 2 bases from J, the junction kept 17 bases outside the gene matches. CDR3 loop: CASSLTRPYSSGGDFTDTQYF. As DNA, the CDR3 is TGTGCCAGCAGTTTAACACGACCCTATTCTAGCGGGGGGGACTTCACAGATACGCAGTATTTT.

CDR3: CAAGTGVPDTQYF. CDR3 sequence (DNA): TGTGCCGCCGGGACAGGGGTCCCAGATACGCAGTATTTT. V and J are TRBV19 and TRBJ2-3; 10 nucleotides align to TRBD1. The CDR3 is 13 residues long. J gave up 4 bases and V 11 bases, and 6 bases lay outside the gene matches. The germline CDR1 and CDR2 sequences are LNHDA and SQIVND (reference sequence).

The rearrangement joins TRBV5-4 to TRBJ1-1; a weak D match, TRBD1 (6 bases). Germline loops: CDR1 SGHNT, CDR2 YYREEE (reference sequence). Trimming shortened V by 1 base and J by 1 base, and 11 bases separated the two germline ends. This CDR3 is built from 15 residues. CDR3 sequence: CASSLWGGRNTEAFF. In nucleotides, the CDR3 is TGTGCCAGCAGCTTGTGGGGGGGCAGGAACACTGAAGCTTTCTTT.

CDR3 sequence reads: CASINHPGTSGGLSYEQYF. As DNA, the CDR3 is TGTGCCAGCATCAACCACCCAGGGACTAGCGGGGGCCTCTCCTACGAGCAGTACTTC. V usage is TRBV11-2 and J usage is TRBJ2-7; 14 bases align to TRBD2. Germline CDR1 is SGHAT and CDR2 is FQNNGV. Trimming at V came to 7 bases and at J to 0 bases, leaving 14 bases not matched to a gene. This CDR3 is built from 19 residues.

The sample holds one count of this clone. This chain links TRBV30 with TRBJ1-2, with 7 bases identical to TRBD1. Losses at the gene ends were 5 bases for V and 0 bases for J; bases not matched to a gene: 9. Germline assignment: CDR1 GTSNPN and CDR2 SVGIG (reference sequence). The CDR3 covers 15 residues. The CDR3 bases are TGTGCCTGGCGGAGGGGGACAGCCTCTAACTATGGCTACACCTTC. Protein: CAWRRGTASNYGYTF.

This chain links TRBV19 with TRBJ1-2; D gene ambiguous. Trimming took off 2 bases at V and 4 bases at J, with 5 bases between the two ends. CDR1 and CDR2 (germline): LNHDA, SQIVND (reference sequence). The CDR3 is 12 residues long. The CDR3 reads CASSIYSYGYTF. CDR3 in DNA: TGTGCCAGTAGTATATACAGCTATGGCTACACCTTC.

This chain uses TRBV5-1 with TRBJ1-1; D is unclear. Germline-derived CDR1 and CDR2 are SGHRS and YFSETQ. The CDR3 extends over 13 amino acids. V lost 2 bases and J 4 bases, leaving 9 bases between the germline ends. The CDR3 protein is CASSFQVLTEAFF. The CDR3 nucleotides read TGCGCCAGCAGCTTCCAGGTCCTCACTGAAGCTTTCTTT.

V usage is TRBV27 and J usage is TRBJ2-3; D perhaps matches TRBD2 (6 bases). V was clipped by 4 bases and J by 7 bases, with 15 bases between them. The CDR3 is made up of 14 amino acids. Germline CDR1 MNHEY, CDR2 SMNVEV (reference sequence). The CDR3 here is CASSSRPAGNTQYF. Written as DNA, the CDR3 is TGTGCCAGCAGTTCGAGGCCCGCGGGGAATACGCAGTATTTT.

In regard to this clone: Being one base from a much bigger clone, this may be a read error. Other DNA sequences in this specimen translate into the identical CDR3. CDR3 amino acids: CASSWTGSYEQYF. DNA for the CDR3: TGTGCCAGCAGTTGGACAGGCTCCTACGAGCAGTACTTC. The chain uses TRBV27 and TRBJ2-7, with TRBD1 matching over 7 bases. Looked up from germline, CDR1 is MNHEY and CDR2 is SMNVEV (reference sequence). V shed 4 bases, J shed 0 bases, and the junction held 0 bases outside the gene matches. This CDR3 is built from 13 residues.

This chain links TRBV5-6 with TRBJ1-2; 7 bases agree with TRBD1. The CDR3 spans 12 residues. V lost 3 bases to trimming and J lost 8 bases; unmatched junction nucleotides: 4. Germline assignment: CDR1 SGHDT and CDR2 YYEEEE. Written as DNA, the CDR3 is TGTGCCAGCAGCTGGGGGACAGACGGCTACACCTTC. Translating it yields CASSWGTDGYTF.